The T cell receptor beta chain under discussion was sequenced for a study of identifying expanded T cells in peripheral blood (dated by TCRdb to between 2017 and 2020). Some background on the complete study: Four technical replicates, made by sequencing separate aliquots from the same pool of genomic DNA, were compared pairwise. Study-wide findings and limitations: In all healthy donors, the variance in clone template counts between samples taken roughly 14 days apart rose significantly as total template count increased. The beta-binomial model significantly reduced the number of clones called differentially abundant and the false-positive rate across all healthy-donor time intervals. Approximately 1.2 differentially abundant clones were flagged by the binomial model between technical replicates, whereas about 15 and 18 were flagged over approximately two weeks and four weeks, respectively. It was expected by the authors that biological variance in healthy repertoires might increase further over much longer intervals, such as months to years.

TCRbeta CDR3 regions were profiled with the immunoSEQ Assay using bias-controlled multiplex PCR amplification of genomic DNA. On the study's bioinformatics: The absolute abundance of each unique TCRbeta CDR3 region was quantified after sequences were collapsed and filtered. Differential abundance was tested with a binomial (Fisher-equivalent) model and with a beta-binomial model adding time-dependent variance fitted from healthy donors. Clones with fewer than 5 combined templates were removed, and a clone was called differentially abundant if the clone's Benjamini-Hochberg FDR was below 0.01. The form v = (b*log(k)+a)^2 was used to model beta-binomial variance as a function of total template count across the two samples. Held by TCRdb, this immuneACCESS table contains in-frame sequences only and omits some clones. Under half of the omission traces to an unresolved V gene where checked; the cause of the rest is unknown. V, J and clone size reflect that table, while D and trimming were determined from the DNA. This sample comprises approximately 110,000 clones, around 89% of them detected only once. Approximately 16% of the sample is taken by the ten largest.

Notes on this clone: Its antigen remains unidentified. Qualities for individual bases were not recorded, and no much larger clone is one base off.

During the collection period, no infections or other immune events were recorded for the healthy donors. To calibrate time-dependent variance in a beta-binomial model of T-cell clone differential abundance, blood repertoires from healthy donors were used as a training cohort. The training cohort included 10 or so healthy donors, of whom 3 were female and 7 were male. Donor ages ranged from 29 to 64 years, with an average of about 41 years. Whole blood, obtained from a commercial supplier, was collected from each healthy donor at three time points spaced around two weeks apart. Genomic DNA was extracted from unsorted whole blood for immunosequencing. This clonotype was obtained from a person between 18 and 69 years old in good health. Sequenced: blood.

The CDR3 reads as follows: CASSTSGGIDTQYF. Read as DNA, the sequence is TGTGCCAGCTCGACTAGCGGGGGAATAGATACGCAGTATTTT. Recombination joined TRBV7-6 with TRBJ2-3; a stretch of 12 junction bases matches TRBD2. The CDR3 numbers 14 residues from cysteine through phenylalanine. Only the CDR3 DNA is retained, 42 bases long and in frame from the first base. Looking up the germline V gene yields CDR1 SGHVS and CDR2 FNYEAQ. The junction shows trimming of 8 bases on V and 5 bases on J, and the gene matches do not reach 5 bases of it.